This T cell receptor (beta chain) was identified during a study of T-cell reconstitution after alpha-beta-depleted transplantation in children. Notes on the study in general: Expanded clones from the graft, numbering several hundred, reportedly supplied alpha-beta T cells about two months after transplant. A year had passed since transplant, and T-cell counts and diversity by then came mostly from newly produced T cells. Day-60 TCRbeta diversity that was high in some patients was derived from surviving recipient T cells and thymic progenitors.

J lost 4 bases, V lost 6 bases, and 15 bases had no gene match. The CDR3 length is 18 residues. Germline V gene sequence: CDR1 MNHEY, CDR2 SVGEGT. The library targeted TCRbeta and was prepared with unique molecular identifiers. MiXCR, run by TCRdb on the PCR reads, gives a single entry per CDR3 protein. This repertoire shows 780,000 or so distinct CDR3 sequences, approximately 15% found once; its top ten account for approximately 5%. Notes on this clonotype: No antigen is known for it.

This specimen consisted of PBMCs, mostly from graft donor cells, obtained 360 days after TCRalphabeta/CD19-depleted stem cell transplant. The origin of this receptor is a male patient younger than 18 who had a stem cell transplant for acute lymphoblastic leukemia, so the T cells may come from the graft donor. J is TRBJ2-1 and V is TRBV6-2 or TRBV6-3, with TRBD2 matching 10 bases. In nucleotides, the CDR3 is TGTGCCAGCAGCTCCGTACTATTTTTAGCGGGAGGATACAATGAGCAGTTCTTC. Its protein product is CASSSVLFLAGGYNEQFF.